The 6 T cell receptor beta chains reported below all come from one sample, sequenced in a study of CD8 T cells in Susac syndrome. Random hexamers served to reverse transcribe roughly 0.45 to 1 ug RNA. TCRdb re-called the immunoSEQ multiplex PCR reads through MiXCR, storing one row per CDR3 protein. Counted here are about 85,000 distinct CDR3 sequences, just under 95% occurring once; the ten biggest clones make up roughly 0.5%. The source material was CD8+ T cells from PBMCs. Source of these receptors: a human donor with Susac syndrome.

V usage is TRBV19 and J usage is TRBJ1-4, with 10 positions matching TRBD1. The CDR3 totals 15 residues. V lost 7 bases and J lost 8; bases outside the gene matches: 10. Germline V CDR1 and CDR2: LNHDA, SQIVND (reference sequence). The CDR3 region is CASIRPGTGAEKLFF. The CDR3 DNA sequence: TGTGCCAGTATACGCCCGGGGACAGGGGCAGAAAAACTGTTTTTT.

This clonotype appeared once. The chain is built from TRBV4-1 and TRBJ2-7, with D unclear. The V end was cut by 0 bases, the J end by 5 bases, with 8 bases between. CDR3 size: 13 residues. Germline lookup yields CDR1 MGHRA and CDR2 YSYEKL. The CDR3 DNA reads TGCGCCAGCAGCCAAGAATGGCAGGACGAGCAGTACTTC. Translating it yields CASSQEWQDEQYF.

This rearrangement joins TRBV5-6 to TRBJ2-1; TRBD1 matches 9 bases. CDR1 and CDR2 from the germline V gene are SGHDT and YYEEEE. CDR3 length equals 14 residues. With 4 bases clipped from V and 7 bases from J, the junction kept 6 bases outside the gene matches. Here the CDR3 reads CASSPGTGRNEQFF. The CDR3 nucleotides are TGTGCCAGCAGCCCCGGGACAGGGAGGAATGAGCAGTTCTTC.

J is TRBJ2-7 and V is TRBV14; the D gene is possibly TRBD1 (5 bases). The CDR3 is 13 residues long. V lost 4 bases and J 5 bases, leaving 12 bases between the germline ends. CDR1 is SGHDN and CDR2 is FVKESK in the germline V gene. CDR3 DNA: TGTGCCAGCAGCCGAGTTTGGGGCGACGAGCAGTACTTC. It is translated as CASSRVWGDEQYF.

This rearrangement joins TRBV20-1 to TRBJ2-7, with D possibly TRBD2 on 6 matching bases. V was pared by 1 base and J by 3 bases, with 31 bases between. CDR1 and CDR2 (germline): DFQATT, SNEGSKA (reference sequence). There are 20 residues in the CDR3. DNA of the CDR3: TGCAGTGCTAGAGTTCCGTCAGTTACCGCGTGGAGGGAGAGGAACTACGAGCAGTACTTC. Residues: CSARVPSVTAWRERNYEQYF.

The chain employs TRBV12-3 or TRBV12-4 and TRBJ1-5, with a tentative D call TRBD1 (5 bases). The V end was cut by 5 bases, the J end by 4 bases, with 12 bases between. The CDR3 sequence is 14 residues long. In DNA, the CDR3 is TGTGCCAGCAGTGAAACAGGCAGTAATCAGCCCCAGCATTTT. This sequence encodes CASSETGSNQPQHF.